The source of this T cell receptor (beta chain) is a study of shared clonotypes between healthy human individuals. Study information: CD4 naive and memory got three plates each, CD8 naive two, CD8 memory one.

The germline V and J ends were trimmed by 2 bases and 8 bases, with 15 bases remaining between them. The CDR3 spans 14 residues. Germline CDR1 reads SGHVS; CDR2 reads FQNEAQ. It was CD45RO-negative cells, positively selected for CCR7, that made up naive CD8 cells, with terminally differentiated effector memory CD45RA+ cells excluded. The repertoire was sequenced with immunoSEQ multiplex PCR; TCRdb's copy has only in-frame clones and lacks some. This sample has around 650,000 clones, with roughly 95% found just once. Study outcomes and limitations: Between a handful of donors, naive CD4 clonotypes were shared at a level of about 5%. Among non-shared clonotypes, generation probabilities were lower than among those shared by all four donors.

On this clone itself: As yet, its antigen is unknown.

The chain carries TRBV7-8 and TRBJ1-1, with D perhaps TRBD1 (6 bases). The sequenced sample consisted of naive CD8+ T cells sorted from blood. The clonotype originates from a woman aged 30 to 39 in good health. CDR3 sequence reads: CASSLFEGTMEAFF. The CDR3 nucleotides are TGTGCCAGCAGCTTATTTGAGGGGACAATGGAAGCTTTCTTT.